The TCR beta chain under discussion was sequenced for a study of blood T cell repertoires in COVID-19. As for the study in general: There were acute and convalescent COVID-19 samples, and they came from the United States, Italy and Spain. T cells, B-cell-depleted T cells, or PBMCs provided the cDNA or gDNA that served as material.

Germline V gene lookup returns CDR1 KGHSH and CDR2 LQKENI. Trimming left V 0 bases short and J 4 bases short, with 12 bases between. This CDR3 contains 15 residues. Methods used by the authors: The authors estimated nucleated cell counts from reference gene primer amplification. Data came from immunoSEQ multiplex PCR; TCRdb stores just in-frame clones and leaves some out. V and J calls and clone size follow that table, whereas D and trimming were derived from the DNA. The top ten hold around 19% of the sample, which has about 93,000 clones, approximately 86% seen once. A few counts support this clone.

The receptor was isolated from a woman of 80 years or more with acute or convalescent COVID-19. The V call is TRBV18, the J call TRBJ1-2; no clear D gene. The specimen sequenced was peripheral blood. CDR3 in DNA: TGTGCCAGCTCACCACCGTCCGGGTTAATCTATGGCTACACCTTC. It specifies CASSPPSGLIYGYTF.